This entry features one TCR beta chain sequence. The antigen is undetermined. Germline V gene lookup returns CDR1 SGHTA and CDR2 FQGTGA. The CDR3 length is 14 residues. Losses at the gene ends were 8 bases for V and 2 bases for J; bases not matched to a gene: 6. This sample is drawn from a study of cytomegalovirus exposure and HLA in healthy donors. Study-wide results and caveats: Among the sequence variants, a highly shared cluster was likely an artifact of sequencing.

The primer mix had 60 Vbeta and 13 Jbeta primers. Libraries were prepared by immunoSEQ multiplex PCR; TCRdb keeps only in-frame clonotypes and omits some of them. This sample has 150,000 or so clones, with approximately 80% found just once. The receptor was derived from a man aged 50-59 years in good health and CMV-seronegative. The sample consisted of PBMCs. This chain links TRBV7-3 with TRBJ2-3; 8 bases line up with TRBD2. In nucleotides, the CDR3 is TGTGCCAGCTCAAGCGGGGGCGTCACAGATACGCAGTATTTT. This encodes CASSSGGVTDTQYF.